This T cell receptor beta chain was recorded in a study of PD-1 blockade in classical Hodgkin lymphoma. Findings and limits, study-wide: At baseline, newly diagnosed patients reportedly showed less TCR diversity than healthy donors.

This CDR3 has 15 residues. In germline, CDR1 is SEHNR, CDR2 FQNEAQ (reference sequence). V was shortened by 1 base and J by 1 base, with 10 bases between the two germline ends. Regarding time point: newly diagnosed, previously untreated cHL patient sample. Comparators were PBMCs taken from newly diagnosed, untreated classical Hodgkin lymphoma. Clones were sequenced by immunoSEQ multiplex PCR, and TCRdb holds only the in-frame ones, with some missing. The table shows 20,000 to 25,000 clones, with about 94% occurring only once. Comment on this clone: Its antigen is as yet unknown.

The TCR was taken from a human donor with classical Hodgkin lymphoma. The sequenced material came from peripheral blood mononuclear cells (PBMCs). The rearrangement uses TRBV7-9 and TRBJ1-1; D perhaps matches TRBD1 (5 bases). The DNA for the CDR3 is TGTGCCAGCAGCTTAGGCGATGACAGGAACACTGAAGCTTTCTTT. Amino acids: CASSLGDDRNTEAFF.